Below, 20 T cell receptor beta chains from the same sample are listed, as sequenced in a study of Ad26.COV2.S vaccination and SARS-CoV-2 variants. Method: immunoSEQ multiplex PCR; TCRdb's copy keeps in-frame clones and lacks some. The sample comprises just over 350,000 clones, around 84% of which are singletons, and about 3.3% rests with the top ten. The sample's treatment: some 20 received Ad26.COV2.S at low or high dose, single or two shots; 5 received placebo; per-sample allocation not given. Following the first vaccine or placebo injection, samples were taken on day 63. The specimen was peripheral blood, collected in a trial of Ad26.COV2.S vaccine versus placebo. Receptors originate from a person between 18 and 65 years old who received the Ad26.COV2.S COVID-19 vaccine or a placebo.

CDR3 sequence reads: CASSSRTGGTNEKLFF. The CDR3 coding sequence is TGTGCCAGCAGCTCCCGGACAGGGGGAACTAATGAAAAACTGTTTTTT. V and J are TRBV5-4 and TRBJ1-4; 10 bases line up with TRBD1. There are 16 residues in the CDR3. V lost 3 bases and J lost 1; bases outside the gene matches: 3. CDR1 and CDR2 (germline): SGHNT, YYREEE (reference sequence).

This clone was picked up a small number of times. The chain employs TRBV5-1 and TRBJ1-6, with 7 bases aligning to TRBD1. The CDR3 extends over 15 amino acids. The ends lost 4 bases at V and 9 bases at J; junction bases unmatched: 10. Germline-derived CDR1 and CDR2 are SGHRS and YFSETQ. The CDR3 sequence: CASSLSSGGGSPLHF. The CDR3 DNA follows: TGCGCCAGCAGCCTTTCGTCAGGGGGAGGTTCACCCCTCCACTTT. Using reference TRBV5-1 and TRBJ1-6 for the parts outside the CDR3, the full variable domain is KAGVTQTPRYLIKTRGQQVTLSCSPISGHRSVSWYQQTPGQGLQFLFEYFSETQRNKGNFPGRFSGRQFSNSRSEMNVSTLELGDSALYLCASSLSSGGGSPLHFGNGTRLTVT.

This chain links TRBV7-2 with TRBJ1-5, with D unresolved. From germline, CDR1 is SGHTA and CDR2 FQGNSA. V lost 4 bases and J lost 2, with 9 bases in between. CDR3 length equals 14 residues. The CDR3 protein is CASSSGIGNQPQHF. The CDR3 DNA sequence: TGTGCCAGCAGCTCGGGGATTGGCAATCAGCCCCAGCATTTT.

The CDR3 here is CATQSRGNQPQHF. The CDR3 region has the DNA TGTGCCACCCAGTCACGGGGGAATCAGCCCCAGCATTTT. The chain is built from TRBV6-5 and TRBJ1-5; D is possibly TRBD1 (5 bases). Looked up from germline, CDR1 is MNHEY and CDR2 is SVGAGI. This CDR3 region has 13 residues. V dropped 10 bases and J dropped 4 bases, with 14 bases sitting between them.

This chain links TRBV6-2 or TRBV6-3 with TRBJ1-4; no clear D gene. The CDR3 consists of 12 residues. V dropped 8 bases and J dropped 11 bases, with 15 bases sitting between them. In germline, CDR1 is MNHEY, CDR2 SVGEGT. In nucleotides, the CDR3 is TGTGCCAGCGGCCCGAGTTCAATCAAACTGTTTTTT. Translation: CASGPSSIKLFF.

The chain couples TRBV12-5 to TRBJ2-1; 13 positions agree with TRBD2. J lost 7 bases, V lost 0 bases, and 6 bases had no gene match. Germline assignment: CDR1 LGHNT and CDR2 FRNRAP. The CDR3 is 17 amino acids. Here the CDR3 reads CASGLVFTSGGGNEQFF. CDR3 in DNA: TGTGCTAGTGGTTTGGTATTCACTAGCGGGGGGGGGAATGAGCAGTTCTTC.

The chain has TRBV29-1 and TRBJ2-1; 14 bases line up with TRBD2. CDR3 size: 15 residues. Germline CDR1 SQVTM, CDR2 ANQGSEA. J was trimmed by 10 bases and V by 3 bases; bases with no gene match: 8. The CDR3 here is CSVELGLAGVGEQFF. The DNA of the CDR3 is TGCAGCGTTGAGTTGGGACTAGCGGGGGTAGGGGAGCAGTTCTTC.

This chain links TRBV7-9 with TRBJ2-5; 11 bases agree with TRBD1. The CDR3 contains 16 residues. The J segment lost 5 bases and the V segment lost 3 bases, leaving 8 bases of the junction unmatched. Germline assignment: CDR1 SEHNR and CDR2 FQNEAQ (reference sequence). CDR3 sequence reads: CASSFRGTGGWETQYF. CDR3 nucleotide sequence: TGTGCCAGCAGCTTTAGGGGGACAGGGGGTTGGGAGACCCAGTACTTC.

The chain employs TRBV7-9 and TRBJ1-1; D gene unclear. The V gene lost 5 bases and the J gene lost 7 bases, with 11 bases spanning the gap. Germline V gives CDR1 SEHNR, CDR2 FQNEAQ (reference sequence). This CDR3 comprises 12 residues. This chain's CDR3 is CASSPGKDEAFF. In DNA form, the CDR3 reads TGTGCCAGCAGCCCGGGGAAGGATGAAGCTTTCTTT. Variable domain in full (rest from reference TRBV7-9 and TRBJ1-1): DTGVSQNPRHKITKRGQNVTFRCDPISEHNRLYWYRQTLGQGPEFLTYFQNEAQLEKSRLLSDRFSAERPKGSFSTLEIQRTEQGDSAMYLCASSPGKDEAFFGQGTRLTVV.

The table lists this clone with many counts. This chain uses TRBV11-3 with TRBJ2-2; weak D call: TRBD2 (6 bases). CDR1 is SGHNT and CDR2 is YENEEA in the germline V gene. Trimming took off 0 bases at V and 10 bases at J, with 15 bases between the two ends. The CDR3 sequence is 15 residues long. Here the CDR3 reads CASSLDSRGSEELFF. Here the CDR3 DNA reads TGTGCCAGCAGCTTAGATAGCCGGGGGAGCGAGGAGCTGTTTTTT.

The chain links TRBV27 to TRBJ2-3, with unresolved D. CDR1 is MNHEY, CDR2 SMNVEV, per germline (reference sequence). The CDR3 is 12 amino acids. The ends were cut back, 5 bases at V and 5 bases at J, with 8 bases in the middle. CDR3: CASSQSQDTQYF. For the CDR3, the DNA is TGTGCCAGCAGTCAATCCCAAGATACGCAGTATTTT.

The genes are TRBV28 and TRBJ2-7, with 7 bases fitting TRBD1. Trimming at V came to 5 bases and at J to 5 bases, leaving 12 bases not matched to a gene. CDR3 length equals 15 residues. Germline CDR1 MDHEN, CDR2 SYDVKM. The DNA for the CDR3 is TGTGCCAGCAGTCCATCGCCGGGACAGTATCACGAGCAGTACTTC. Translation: CASSPSPGQYHEQYF.

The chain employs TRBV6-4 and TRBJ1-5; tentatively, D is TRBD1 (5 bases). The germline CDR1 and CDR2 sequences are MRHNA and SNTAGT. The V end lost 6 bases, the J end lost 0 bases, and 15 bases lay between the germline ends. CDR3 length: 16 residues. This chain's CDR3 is CASSVGGIYSNQPQHF. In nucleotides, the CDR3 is TGTGCCAGCAGCGTCGGGGGGATTTATAGCAATCAGCCCCAGCATTTT.

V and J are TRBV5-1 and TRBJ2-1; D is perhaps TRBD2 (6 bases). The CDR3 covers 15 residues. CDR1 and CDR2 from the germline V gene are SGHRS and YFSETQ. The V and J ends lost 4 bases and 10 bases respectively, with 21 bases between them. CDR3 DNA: TGCGCCAGCAGCCCCCTCCCGGGGTCTGGACTAGAGCAGTTCTTC. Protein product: CASSPLPGSGLEQFF.

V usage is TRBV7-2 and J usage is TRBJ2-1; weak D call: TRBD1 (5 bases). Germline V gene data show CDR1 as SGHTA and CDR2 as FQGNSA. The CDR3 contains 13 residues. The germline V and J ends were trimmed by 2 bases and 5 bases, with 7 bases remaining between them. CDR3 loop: CASSLTRDNEQFF. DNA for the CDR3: TGTGCCAGCAGCTTAACCAGGGACAATGAGCAGTTCTTC.

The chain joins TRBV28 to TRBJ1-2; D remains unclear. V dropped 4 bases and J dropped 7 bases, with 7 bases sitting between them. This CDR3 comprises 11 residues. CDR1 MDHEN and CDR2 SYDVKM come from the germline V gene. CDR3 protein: CASSSRGGYTF. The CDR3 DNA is TGTGCCAGCAGTTCCCGGGGTGGCTACACCTTC.

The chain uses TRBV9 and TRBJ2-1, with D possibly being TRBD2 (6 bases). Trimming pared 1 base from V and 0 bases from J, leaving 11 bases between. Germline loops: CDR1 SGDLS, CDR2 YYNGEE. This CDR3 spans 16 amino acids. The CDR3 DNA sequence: TGTGCCAGCAGCGTACCTAGCGCAAGCTCCTACAATGAGCAGTTCTTC. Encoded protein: CASSVPSASSYNEQFF. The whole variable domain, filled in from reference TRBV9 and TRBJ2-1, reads DSGVTQTPKHLITATGQRVTLRCSPRSGDLSVYWYQQSLDQGLQFLIQYYNGEERAKGNILERFSAQQFPDLHSELNLSSLELGDSALYFCASSVPSASSYNEQFFGPGTRLTVL.

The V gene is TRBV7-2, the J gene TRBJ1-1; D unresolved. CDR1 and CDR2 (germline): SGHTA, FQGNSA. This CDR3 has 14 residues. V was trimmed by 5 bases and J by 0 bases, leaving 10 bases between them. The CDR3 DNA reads TGTGCCAGCAGCCCCTCTACATTGAACACTGAAGCTTTCTTT. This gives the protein CASSPSTLNTEAFF.

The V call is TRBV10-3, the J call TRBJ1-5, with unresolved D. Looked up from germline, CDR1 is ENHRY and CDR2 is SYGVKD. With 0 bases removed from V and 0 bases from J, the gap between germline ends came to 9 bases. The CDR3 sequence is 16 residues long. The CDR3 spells CAISESAATSNQPQHF. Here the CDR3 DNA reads TGTGCCATCAGTGAGTCGGCAGCTACTAGCAATCAGCCCCAGCATTTT.

The DNA for the CDR3 is TGTGCCAGCAGCCAAGATTGGGGACAGGGTTCCTACGAGCAGTACTTC. Translated, it gives CASSQDWGQGSYEQYF. V usage is TRBV3-1 (or the pseudogene TRBV3-2) and J usage is TRBJ2-7, with 9 bases fitting TRBD1. This CDR3 has 16 amino acids. The germline CDR1 and CDR2 sequences are LGHDT and YNNKEL (reference sequence). Trimming at V came to 0 bases and at J to 1 base, leaving 4 bases not matched to a gene.